This TCR beta chain is from a study of shared clonotypes between healthy human individuals (TCRdb year 2020). About the full investigation: The cohort comprised a couple of women and a few men aged 18 to 49 years. For each donor, CD4 naive and CD4 memory were each given three plates, CD8 naive was given two plates, and CD8 memory was given one plate. To estimate repertoire size and how much clonotypes are shared between individuals, the study performed deep sequencing of blood TCR repertoires from about five healthy adults. To increase sequencing depth and limit assay-specific biases, TCR repertoire library preparation and sequencing were carried out by different laboratories using diverse techniques. Leukapheresis yielded between about 0.94 and 8.9 billion PBMCs per donor.

Donors were healthy HIV-negative adults with no recently reported acute infections or vaccinations. All donors were Caucasian adults living in Nashville, Tennessee, USA. CD4+ T cells were enriched by magnetic negative selection; naive cells were then positively selected on CD45RA, and the negative fraction formed the memory subset. After blood collection by leukapheresis, PBMCs were isolated using Ficoll-Histopaque density gradient centrifugation and then cryopreserved in the vapor phase of liquid nitrogen. Analytical flow cytometry was used to check the purity and quantity of each magnetically sorted T cell population. Genomic DNA was isolated from each sorted fraction and quantified by UV absorbance on a Nanodrop 2000c. TCR CDR3 regions were amplified from genomic DNA by multiplex PCR using the deep immunoSEQ assay. Genomic DNA extracted from each cell subset was distributed evenly over all wells of several immunoSEQ 96-well plates, and each plate served as one replicate. Each replicate PCR for sorted subsets received roughly 200 ng genomic DNA, equal to some 32,000 T cell genomes. Purified libraries were quantified with a Qubit 3.0 fluorometer, sized on a Bioanalyzer 2100, and re-quantified with the KAPA Library Quantification kit. Every immunoSEQ 96-well plate was sequenced on a dedicated single-read 150-cycle Illumina NextSeq 550 flow cell. Processing in the source paper ran as follows. Because the immunoSEQ output included only junctional sequences and no quality scores, the filtering could not be the same as the filtering used for full-length reads. To assign V/J genes and CDR3, sequences were annotated against IMGT germline references using PyIR, a Python wrapper for IgBLAST v1.9. Reads with weak V/J assignments (E-value above 1e-6), missing CDR3, stop codons, out-of-frame junctions, or ambiguous translated residues were removed. V3J clonotypes were defined as sequences sharing an identical inferred V gene, J gene, and CDR3 amino acid sequence. To compute the percentage overlap between repertoires, the number of shared unique clonotypes was divided by the size of the smaller repertoire. Richness of each repertoire was evaluated using RTK rarefaction, the Chao1 estimator, and Recon v2.1 estimates of unobserved clonotypes. OLGA was used to compute generation probabilities for all TCRbeta clonotypes that the gDNA method yielded from several donors. Here the immuneACCESS table is served through TCRdb, limited to in-frame sequences with V and J called. Missing clones are a known gap in these copies; in checked studies unresolved V genes cover under half, and the rest lacks a known reason. D and trimming were read from the DNA, whereas the V and J calls and clone size are those reported in that table. The sample contains 2 million to 3 million clones, 93% of them found a single time. The ten largest clones capture 0.35% to 0.45% of the sample.

The research as a whole found: Sampling was restricted to blood, and TCR repertoires in tissue are likely to differ from TCR repertoires in blood. Compared with non-shared clonotypes, the clonotypes found in all four sorted-subset donors had higher generation probabilities. Estimated clonotype richness was generally larger for naive than for memory subsets. Because the study included only a small number of donors, the genetic and exposure-history diversity represented was limited. Rarefaction of sorted-subset datasets indicated incomplete sequencing despite the large sequencing depth. Pairwise subsampling led to the expectation that sequencing depth would affect the degree of clonotype sharing among donors. Sharing across four donors was observed for 4.5% to 6.5% of naive CD4, about 3.2% of naive CD8, over 2% of memory CD4, and 0.4% of memory CD8 clonotypes.

The CDR3 runs 14 residues from the cysteine to the phenylalanine. Only CDR3 DNA remains: 42 bases, in frame from the first base. Trimming leaves V shorter by 3 bases and J shorter by 7 bases, with the junction holding 5 bases beyond the gene matches. The germline V gene specifies MNHNS as CDR1 and SASEGT as CDR2. Notes on this clone: The antigen this receptor binds is unknown. Base qualities are not at hand, and no much larger clone is one base apart.

The TCR was taken from a man aged 18 to 30 in good health. Some clones in this sample may be carry-over from other donors' samples. The rearrangement combines TRBV6-1 with TRBJ2-1, with 8 bases matching TRBD1. What was sequenced was naive CD4+ T cells from PBMCs. Sample cell subset or site, as interpreted from the label and publication: CD45RA+ positively selected. The nucleotides read TGTGCCAGCAGTGATCAGGGGGCGTATAATGAGCAGTTCTTC. It translates as CASSDQGAYNEQFF.